In its sample, the clone carrying this T cell receptor (beta chain) was seen once. Germline lookup yields CDR1 LGHDT and CDR2 YNNKEL (reference sequence). The junction had 17 bases not matched to a gene; V was cut back by 0 bases and J by 4 bases. The CDR3 runs to 20 residues. This entry comes from a study of blood T cell repertoires in COVID-19. The wider study: Italy, Spain and the United States were the sources of the convalescent and acute COVID-19 samples. From T cells, B-cell-depleted T cells, or PBMCs came the material, which was cDNA or gDNA.

In the authors' workflow: Estimated nucleated cell counts came from reference gene primer amplification. The data were produced by immunoSEQ multiplex PCR, yet TCRdb's version contains in-frame clones alone and is incomplete. The D gene and trimming were derived from the DNA, and the V and J assignments and clone size from that table. The data hold about 84,000 clones, with approximately 80% observed a single time. The chain joins TRBV3-1 (or the pseudogene TRBV3-2) to TRBJ1-2, with 10 bases lining up with TRBD1. This clonotype was sampled from a woman older than 75 with acute or convalescent COVID-19. The sample was peripheral blood. In nucleotides, the CDR3 is TGTGCCAGCAGCCAAGAAATAATATGGGACAGGGGATTAAGAGGCTATGGCTACACCTTC. Its protein product is CASSQEIIWDRGLRGYGYTF.